This entry lists 23 T cell receptor beta chains sequenced from one sample in a study of cytomegalovirus exposure and HLA in healthy donors. PCR primers comprised 60 Vbeta and 13 Jbeta primers. Sequencing was performed with immunoSEQ multiplex PCR; in TCRdb, only in-frame clones are kept and a portion is missing. The sample has roughly 140,000 clones, about four fifths seen once. The material sequenced was PBMCs. These receptors came from a man aged 50 to 60 in good health and CMV-seropositive.

The chain uses TRBV9 and TRBJ2-1; D is perhaps TRBD2 (6 bases). Trimming removed 0 bases from V and 9 bases from J, with 10 bases in between. The CDR3 loop spans 13 amino acids. Germline V lookup: CDR1 SGDLS, CDR2 YYNGEE. The CDR3 bases are TGTGCCAGCAGCGTAGTCGGGGGAGGTGAGCAGTTCTTC. It codes for CASSVVGGGEQFF.

The V call is TRBV29-1, the J call TRBJ1-1, with a possible D match to TRBD1 (5 bases). Per germline, CDR1 SQVTM and CDR2 ANQGSEA. Between the trimmed V and J ends, which lost 5 bases and 6 bases, there was a span of 19 bases. There are 14 residues in the CDR3. In DNA, the CDR3 is TGCAGCGTTAGGACAACTTTTCTAAAAGCTGAAGCTTTCTTT. It translates to CSVRTTFLKAEAFF.

The chain combines TRBV11-2 with TRBJ2-1, with 15 bases matching TRBD2. The CDR3 covers 15 residues. The V gene end was trimmed by 6 bases and the J gene end by 8 bases; junction bases not matched to a gene: 5. Germline V lookup: CDR1 SGHAT, CDR2 FQNNGV. The CDR3 sequence is CASRPGLAGGHEQFF. CDR3 in DNA: TGTGCCAGCAGACCGGGACTAGCGGGAGGTCATGAGCAGTTCTTC.

For this clone: Other DNA sequences in this specimen translate into the identical CDR3. The gene calls are TRBV7-2 and TRBJ2-7, with D maybe TRBD2 (6 bases). V was cut by 1 base and J by 1 base, with 8 bases left in between. CDR1 and CDR2 (germline): SGHTA, FQGNSA. This CDR3 contains 14 residues. The CDR3 DNA reads TGTGCCAGCAGCTTAGTCGGACTATCCTACGAGCAGTACTTC. It yields the protein CASSLVGLSYEQYF.

This clone was seen a handful of times. V and J are TRBV10-3 and TRBJ2-2; D is possibly TRBD2 (5 bases). The germline V gene encodes CDR1 ENHRY and CDR2 SYGVKD. This CDR3 comprises 14 residues. V lost 3 bases and J lost 1, with 6 bases in between. CDR3 DNA sequence: TGTGCCATCAGTGACCGGGAGAACACCGGGGAGCTGTTTTTT. Its protein product is CAISDRENTGELFF.

The rearrangement links TRBV28 to TRBJ1-1; unclear D gene. The V gene lost 4 bases and the J gene lost 8 bases, with 14 bases spanning the gap. The CDR3 runs 13 residues. CDR1 is MDHEN, CDR2 SYDVKM, per germline. CDR3 amino acids: CASSSLISGEAFF. CDR3 DNA sequence: TGTGCCAGCAGTTCCCTGATTTCAGGAGAAGCTTTCTTT.

The chain employs TRBV4-1 and TRBJ2-5; 8 nucleotides align to TRBD2. Gene TRBJ2-7 matches the end of the DNA better, so the J call may be wrong. Germline-derived CDR1 and CDR2 are MGHRA and YSYEKL. The CDR3 loop spans 16 amino acids. CDR3 in amino acids: CASSQGGGRYTYEQYF. CDR3 in DNA: TGCGCCAGCAGCCAAGGCGGGGGGAGGTACACCTACGAGCAGTACTTC.

The rearrangement uses TRBV5-1 and TRBJ2-1; D is perhaps TRBD2 (7 bases). The CDR3 covers 19 residues. Per germline, CDR1 SGHRS and CDR2 YFSETQ. The germline V and J ends were trimmed by 2 bases and 6 bases, with 27 bases remaining between them. CDR3 nucleotide sequence: TGCGCCAGCAGCTTACGGGACACATCAAGGGGAGGGTACTCCAATGAGCAGTTCTTC. Its translation is CASSLRDTSRGGYSNEQFF.

The chain is built from TRBV4-1 and TRBJ1-2; 12 nucleotides match TRBD1. The CDR3 length is 16 residues. Germline values: CDR1 MGHRA, CDR2 YSYEKL. The V and J ends lost 4 bases and 7 bases, in that order; junction bases with no gene match: 10. CDR3 protein: CASSLPGQGAAGGYTF. The CDR3 DNA follows: TGCGCCAGCAGCCTGCCGGGACAGGGGGCCGCGGGTGGCTACACCTTC.

The chain recombines TRBV28 with TRBJ1-6; D might be TRBD1 (6 bases). The germline V gene has CDR1 MDHEN and CDR2 SYDVKM. CDR3 length equals 12 residues. V was trimmed by 6 bases and J by 9 bases, leaving 9 bases between them. In DNA, the CDR3 is TGTGCCAGCAGCCGACAGGTTTCACCCCTCCACTTT. This codes for CASSRQVSPLHF.

This clone has just one count. The chain has TRBV10-1 and TRBJ2-1; no clear D. The germline V gene encodes CDR1 WNHNN and CDR2 SYGVQD (reference sequence). Trimming took off 5 bases at V and 4 bases at J, with 9 bases between the two ends. The CDR3 is made up of 13 amino acids. This CDR3 is CASSTDGYNEQFF. As DNA, the CDR3 is TGCGCCAGCAGTACAGACGGATACAATGAGCAGTTCTTC.

This rearrangement joins TRBV18 to TRBJ2-2, with 10 bases lining up with TRBD2. In germline, CDR1 is KGHSH, CDR2 LQKENI. The CDR3 runs to 16 residues. The V and J ends lost 3 bases and 4 bases, in that order; junction bases with no gene match: 5. The CDR3 DNA is TGTGCCAGCTCACCCCTGAGCGGGAGGGCCACCGGGGAGCTGTTTTTT. This gives the protein CASSPLSGRATGELFF.

This clone was recorded a few times. This sequence joins TRBV5-1 and TRBJ2-2; D is possibly TRBD1 (6 bases). CDR1 is SGHRS, CDR2 YFSETQ, per germline. The CDR3 sequence is 15 residues long. Between the trimmed V and J ends, which lost 2 bases and 3 bases, there was a span of 11 bases. The CDR3 loop reads CASSLGAGDTGELFF. In DNA form, the CDR3 reads TGCGCCAGCAGCTTAGGGGCAGGGGACACCGGGGAGCTGTTTTTT.

This clone was seen more than once but under ten times. This sequence joins TRBV10-2 and TRBJ1-2; a weak D match, TRBD1 (5 bases). The CDR3 spans 17 residues. V lost 3 bases to trimming and J lost 2 bases, with 19 bases between them. The germline V gene has CDR1 WSHSY and CDR2 SAAADI. The CDR3 protein is CASSDTAPGPSNYGYTF. The CDR3 region has the DNA TGCGCCAGCAGTGACACTGCGCCAGGGCCCTCGAACTATGGCTACACCTTC.

This clone was seen a single time. The V and J genes are TRBV5-1 and TRBJ1-4; D unclear. V was clipped by 4 bases and J by 5 bases, with 12 bases between them. The CDR3 has 14 residues. Germline V gene sequence: CDR1 SGHRS, CDR2 YFSETQ. CDR3 nucleotide sequence: TGCGCCAGCAGCGGAACGGGAGTAAATGAAAAACTGTTTTTT. It translates to CASSGTGVNEKLFF.

CDR3 nucleotide sequence: TGTGCCAGCAGCTTAGGGGGACTAGCGGCAACCTACGAGCAGTACTTC. The encoded protein is CASSLGGLAATYEQYF. This chain links TRBV7-8 with TRBJ2-5, with 11 nucleotides matching TRBD2. The J call may be wrong; the DNA end is better matched by TRBJ2-7. Germline CDR1 and CDR2: SGHVS and FQNEAQ. This CDR3 contains 16 residues.

The chain couples TRBV2 to TRBJ2-5; 9 bases line up with TRBD1. The length of the CDR3 is 14 residues. The V gene's germline CDR1 is SNHLY and CDR2 FYNNEI. The V and J ends lost 8 bases and 1 base, in that order; junction bases with no gene match: 5. CDR3 loop: CASSDRGIQETQYF. DNA for the CDR3: TGTGCCAGCTCGGACAGGGGAATCCAAGAGACCCAGTACTTC.

The chain employs TRBV10-3 and TRBJ1-1; TRBD1 matches at 10 bases. Looked up from germline, CDR1 is ENHRY and CDR2 is SYGVKD. With V trimmed by 10 bases and J by 4 bases, 9 bases remained unmatched. The CDR3 spans 14 residues. CDR3 region: CASLTGGVGTEAFF. CDR3 DNA: TGTGCCAGCCTGACAGGGGGCGTGGGCACTGAAGCTTTCTTT.

The chain links TRBV5-1 to TRBJ1-5; 11 bases match TRBD1. Germline V gene sequence: CDR1 SGHRS, CDR2 YFSETQ. The CDR3 is 15 residues long. Unmatched junction bases numbered 6, after V lost 4 bases and J lost 6 bases. This CDR3 reads CASSLGTGGGQPQHF. The CDR3 DNA reads TGCGCCAGCAGCCTCGGGACAGGGGGAGGTCAGCCCCAGCATTTT.

J is TRBJ2-7 and V is TRBV5-1; 8 bases match TRBD2. The length of the CDR3 is 16 residues. V lost 3 bases to trimming and J lost 4 bases; unmatched junction nucleotides: 12. Germline CDR1 SGHRS, CDR2 YFSETQ. CDR3 bases: TGCGCCAGCAGCTCGAGCCTCCCGGGAGGGAGTTACGAGCAGTACTTC. Amino acid sequence: CASSSSLPGGSYEQYF. The full variable domain, in which reference TRBV5-1 and TRBJ2-7 provide the parts outside the CDR3, is KAGVTQTPRYLIKTRGQQVTLSCSPISGHRSVSWYQQTPGQGLQFLFEYFSETQRNKGNFPGRFSGRQFSNSRSEMNVSTLELGDSALYLCASSSSLPGGSYEQYFGPGTRLTVT.

The chain carries TRBV6-5 and TRBJ2-7; 8 nucleotides agree with TRBD2. The CDR3 runs 15 residues. Germline CDR1 and CDR2: MNHEY and SVGAGI. The V segment lost 0 bases and the J segment 9 bases; nucleotides outside the gene matches: 10. CDR3 in amino acids: CASSYSRGANSRQYF. CDR3 coding DNA: TGTGCCAGCAGTTACTCGCGGGGGGCTAATTCAAGGCAGTACTTC.

This clone was picked up a small number of times. The chain carries TRBV4-1 and TRBJ1-5; 8 bases fit TRBD1. CDR1 is MGHRA, CDR2 YSYEKL, per germline. The V and J ends lost 6 bases and 6 bases, in that order; junction bases with no gene match: 10. The CDR3 extends over 15 amino acids. The CDR3 protein is CASRPTGVASQPQHF. CDR3 bases: TGCGCCAGCAGACCGACAGGGGTTGCGAGTCAGCCCCAGCATTTT.

This rearrangement joins TRBV5-5 to TRBJ2-1, with D possibly being TRBD2 (6 bases). CDR1 is SGHKS, CDR2 YYEKEE, per germline (reference sequence). Trimming removed 2 bases at V and 7 bases at J, with 19 bases between. This CDR3 is 16 amino acids long. The CDR3 spells CASSLTGLPQRNEQFF. The CDR3 DNA is TGTGCCAGCAGCTTAACGGGACTCCCCCAAAGGAATGAGCAGTTCTTC. Full variable domain (missing parts from reference TRBV5-5 and TRBJ2-1): DAGVTQSPTHLIKTRGQQVTLRCSPISGHKSVSWYQQVLGQGPQFIFQYYEKEERGRGNFPDRFSARQFPNYSSELNVNALLLGDSALYLCASSLTGLPQRNEQFFGPGTRLTVL.